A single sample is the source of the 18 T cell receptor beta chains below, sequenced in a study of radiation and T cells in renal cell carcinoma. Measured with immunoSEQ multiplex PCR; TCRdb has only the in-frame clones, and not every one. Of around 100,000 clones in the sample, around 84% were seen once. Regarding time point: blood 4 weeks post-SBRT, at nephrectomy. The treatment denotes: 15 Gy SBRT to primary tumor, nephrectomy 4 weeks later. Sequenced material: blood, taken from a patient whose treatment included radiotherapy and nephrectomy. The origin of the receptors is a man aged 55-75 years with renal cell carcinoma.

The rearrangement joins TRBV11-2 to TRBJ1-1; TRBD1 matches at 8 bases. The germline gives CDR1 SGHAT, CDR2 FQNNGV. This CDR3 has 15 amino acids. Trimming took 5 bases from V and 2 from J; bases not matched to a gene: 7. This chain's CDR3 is CASSLAGTGNTEAFF. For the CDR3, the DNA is TGTGCCAGCAGCCTGGCCGGGACAGGAAACACTGAAGCTTTCTTT. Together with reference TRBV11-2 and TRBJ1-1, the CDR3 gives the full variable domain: EAGVAQSPRYKIIEKRQSVAFWCNPISGHATLYWYQQILGQGPKLLIQFQNNGVVDDSQLPKDRFSAERLKGVDSTLKIQPAKLEDSAVYLCASSLAGTGNTEAFFGQGTRLTVV.

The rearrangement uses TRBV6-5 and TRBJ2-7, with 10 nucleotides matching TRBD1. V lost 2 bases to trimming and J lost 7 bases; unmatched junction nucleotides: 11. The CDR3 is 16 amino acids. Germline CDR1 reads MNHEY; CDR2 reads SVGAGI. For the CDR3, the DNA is TGTGCCAGCAGTTACCCTGGGAGACAGGGGGCTTGGGAGCAGTACTTC. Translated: CASSYPGRQGAWEQYF.

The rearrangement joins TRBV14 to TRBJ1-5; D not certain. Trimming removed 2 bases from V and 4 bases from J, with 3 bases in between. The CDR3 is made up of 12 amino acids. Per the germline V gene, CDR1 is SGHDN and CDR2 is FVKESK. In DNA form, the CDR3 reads TGTGCCAGCAGCCAACCAAATCAGCCCCAGCATTTT. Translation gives CASSQPNQPQHF.

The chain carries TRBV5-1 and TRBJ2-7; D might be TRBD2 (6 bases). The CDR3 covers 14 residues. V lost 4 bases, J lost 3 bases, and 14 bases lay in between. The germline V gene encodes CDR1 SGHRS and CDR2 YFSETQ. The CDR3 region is CASSHPGGLYEQYF. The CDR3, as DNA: TGCGCCAGCAGCCACCCCGGGGGACTCTACGAGCAGTACTTC.

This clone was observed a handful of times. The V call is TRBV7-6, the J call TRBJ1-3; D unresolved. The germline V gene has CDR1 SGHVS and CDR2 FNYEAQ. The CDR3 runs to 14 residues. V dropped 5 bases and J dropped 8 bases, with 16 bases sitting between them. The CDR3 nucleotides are TGTGCCAGCAGCGCTAACCTTGGTTGGGACACCATATATTTT. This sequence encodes CASSANLGWDTIYF.

CDR3 coding DNA: TGCGCCAGCAGGGCCTGGGGAGACCCTCGCGATGAGCAGTTCTTC. This translates into CASRAWGDPRDEQFF. This sequence joins TRBV5-1 and TRBJ2-1, with TRBD2 as a possible D gene (5 bases). Germline CDR1 is SGHRS and CDR2 is YFSETQ. V was pared by 5 bases and J by 8 bases, with 20 bases between. CDR3 size: 15 residues.

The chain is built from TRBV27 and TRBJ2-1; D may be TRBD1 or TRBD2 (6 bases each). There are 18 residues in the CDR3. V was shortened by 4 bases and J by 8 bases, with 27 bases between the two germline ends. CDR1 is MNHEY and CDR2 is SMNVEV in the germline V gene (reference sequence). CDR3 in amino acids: CASSWGASSSLQNDEQFF. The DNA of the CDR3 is TGTGCCAGCAGTTGGGGGGCGAGTTCGTCTCTACAAAACGATGAGCAGTTCTTC.

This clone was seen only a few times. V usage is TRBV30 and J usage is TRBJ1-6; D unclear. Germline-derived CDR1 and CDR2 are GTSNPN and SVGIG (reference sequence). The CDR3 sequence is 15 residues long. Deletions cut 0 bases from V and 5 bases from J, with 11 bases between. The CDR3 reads CAWSVRGANNSPLHF. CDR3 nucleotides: TGTGCCTGGAGTGTACGAGGAGCTAATAATTCACCCCTCCACTTT.

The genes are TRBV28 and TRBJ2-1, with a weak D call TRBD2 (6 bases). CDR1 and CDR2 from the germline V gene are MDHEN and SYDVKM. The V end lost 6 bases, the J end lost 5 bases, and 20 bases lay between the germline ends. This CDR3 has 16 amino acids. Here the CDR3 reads CASRIAGKVTHNEQFF. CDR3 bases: TGTGCCAGCAGAATCGCGGGGAAGGTTACCCACAATGAGCAGTTCTTC.

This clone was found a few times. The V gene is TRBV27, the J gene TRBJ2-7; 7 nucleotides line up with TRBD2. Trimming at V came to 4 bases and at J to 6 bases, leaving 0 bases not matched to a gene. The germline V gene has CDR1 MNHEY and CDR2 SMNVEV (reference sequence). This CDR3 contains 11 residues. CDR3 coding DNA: TGTGCCAGCAGTTGGGGGGGCGAGCAGTACTTC. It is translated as CASSWGGEQYF.

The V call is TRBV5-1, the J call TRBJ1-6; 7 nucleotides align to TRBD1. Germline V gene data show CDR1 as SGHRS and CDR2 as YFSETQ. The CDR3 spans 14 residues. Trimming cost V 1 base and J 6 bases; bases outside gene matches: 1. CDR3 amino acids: CASSLTGVNSPLHF. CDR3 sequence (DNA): TGCGCCAGCAGCTTGACAGGGGTTAATTCACCCCTCCACTTT.

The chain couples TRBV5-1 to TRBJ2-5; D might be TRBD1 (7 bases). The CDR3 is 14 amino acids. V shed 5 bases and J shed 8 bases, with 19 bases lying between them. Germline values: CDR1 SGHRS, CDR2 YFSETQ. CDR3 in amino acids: CASRKQGGQDTQYF. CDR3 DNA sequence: TGCGCCAGCAGGAAACAGGGAGGACAGGACACCCAGTACTTC.

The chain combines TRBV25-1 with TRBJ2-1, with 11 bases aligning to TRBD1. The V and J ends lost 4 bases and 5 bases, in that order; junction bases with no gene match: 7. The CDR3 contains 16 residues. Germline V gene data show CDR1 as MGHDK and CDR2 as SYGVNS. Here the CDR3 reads CASSVPGQGAHNEQFF. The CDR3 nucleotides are TGTGCCAGCAGTGTTCCCGGACAGGGGGCCCACAATGAGCAGTTCTTC.

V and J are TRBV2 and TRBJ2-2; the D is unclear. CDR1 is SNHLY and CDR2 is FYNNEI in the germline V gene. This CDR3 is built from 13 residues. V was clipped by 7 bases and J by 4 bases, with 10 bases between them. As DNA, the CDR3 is TGTGCCAGCATGTCAGCTGGCACCGGGGAGCTGTTTTTT. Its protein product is CASMSAGTGELFF.

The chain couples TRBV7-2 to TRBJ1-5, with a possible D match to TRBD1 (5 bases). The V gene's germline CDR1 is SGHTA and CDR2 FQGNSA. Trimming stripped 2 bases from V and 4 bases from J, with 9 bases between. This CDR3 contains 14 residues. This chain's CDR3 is CASSLNGANQPQHF. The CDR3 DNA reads TGTGCCAGCAGCTTAAACGGGGCGAATCAGCCCCAGCATTTT.

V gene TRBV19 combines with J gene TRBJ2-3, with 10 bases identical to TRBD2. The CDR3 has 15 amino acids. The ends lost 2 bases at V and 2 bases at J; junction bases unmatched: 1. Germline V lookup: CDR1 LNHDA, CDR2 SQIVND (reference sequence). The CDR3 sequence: CASSILAGATDTQYF. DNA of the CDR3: TGTGCCAGTAGTATACTAGCGGGAGCCACAGATACGCAGTATTTT. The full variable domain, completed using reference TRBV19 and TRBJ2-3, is DGGITQSPKYLFRKEGQNVTLSCEQNLNHDAMYWYRQDPGQGLRLIYYSQIVNDFQKGDIAEGYSVSREKKESFPLTVTSAQKNPTAFYLCASSILAGATDTQYFGPGTRLTVL.

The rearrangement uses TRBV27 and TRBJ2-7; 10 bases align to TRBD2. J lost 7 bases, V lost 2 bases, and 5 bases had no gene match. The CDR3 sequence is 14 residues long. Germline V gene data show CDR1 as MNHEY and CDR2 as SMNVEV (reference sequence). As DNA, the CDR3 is TGTGCCAGCAGTTTACTAGCGGGAGTGTATGAGCAGTACTTC. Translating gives CASSLLAGVYEQYF.

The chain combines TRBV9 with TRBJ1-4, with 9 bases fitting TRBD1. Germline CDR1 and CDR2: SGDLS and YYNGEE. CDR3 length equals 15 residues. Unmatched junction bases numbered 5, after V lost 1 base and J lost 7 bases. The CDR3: CASSVSATGGEKLFF. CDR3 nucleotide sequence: TGTGCCAGCAGCGTATCCGCGACAGGGGGTGAAAAACTGTTTTTT. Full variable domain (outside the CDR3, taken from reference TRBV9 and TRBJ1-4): DSGVTQTPKHLITATGQRVTLRCSPRSGDLSVYWYQQSLDQGLQFLIQYYNGEERAKGNILERFSAQQFPDLHSELNLSSLELGDSALYFCASSVSATGGEKLFFGSGTQLSVL.